This T cell receptor (beta chain) was sequenced for a study of shared clonotypes between healthy human individuals. Overall study results and limits: What rarefaction showed was incomplete sorted-subset sequencing despite large depth. The researchers took only blood, and tissue repertoires probably look different.

TCRdb's table, derived via immunoSEQ multiplex PCR, lists solely in-frame clones and lacks some. The table shows approximately 350,000 clones, with 90% to 97% occurring only once. Together with CD45RO+ cells, CCR7-negative CD45RA+ TemRA cells were included in CD8 memory. A single count supports this clone. No antigen is known for it. V lost 5 bases to trimming and J lost 4 bases; unmatched junction nucleotides: 6. The CDR3 has 14 amino acids. Per the germline V gene, CDR1 is SGHAT and CDR2 is FQNNGV. This sequence originates from a man aged 30 to 39 in good health. The chain uses TRBV11-2 and TRBJ2-7, with 9 bases matching TRBD1. The specimen sequenced was memory CD8+ T cells sorted from blood. Subset noted: CD45RO+ cells pooled with CCR7-negative TemRA cells. CDR3 DNA: TGTGCCAGCAGCCACCGGGACAGGGCATACGAGCAGTACTTC. This codes for CASSHRDRAYEQYF.